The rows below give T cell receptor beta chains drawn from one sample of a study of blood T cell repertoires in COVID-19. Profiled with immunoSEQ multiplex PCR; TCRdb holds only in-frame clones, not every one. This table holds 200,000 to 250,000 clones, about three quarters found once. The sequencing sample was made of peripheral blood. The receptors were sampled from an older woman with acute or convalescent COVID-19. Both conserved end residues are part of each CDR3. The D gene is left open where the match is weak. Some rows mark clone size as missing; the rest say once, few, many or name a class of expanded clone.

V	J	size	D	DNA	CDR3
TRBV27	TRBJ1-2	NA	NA	TGTGCCAGCAGTTTAAGGGGGAACTATGGCTACACCTTC	CASSLRGNYGYTF
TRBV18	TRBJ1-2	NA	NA	TGTGCCAGCTCACCACAAGGTCAGGCCACCGTCAACTATGGCTACACCTTC	CASSPQGQATVNYGYTF
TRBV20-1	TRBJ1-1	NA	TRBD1	TGCAGTGCCGTAGACAGGGTCGAAGCTTTCTTT	CSAVDRVEAFF
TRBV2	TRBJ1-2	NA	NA	TGTGCCAGCATTGCGGGACGTTCGGACTATGGCTACACCTTC	CASIAGRSDYGYTF
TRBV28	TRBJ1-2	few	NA	TGTGCCAGCAGTTTAACCGCAATGGACACGGACGGTGGCTACACCTTC	CASSLTAMDTDGGYTF
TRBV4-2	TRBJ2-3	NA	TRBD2	TGTGCCAGCAGCCAAGATCGTGGCACGGGAGGCAGCACAGATACGCAGTATTTT	CASSQDRGTGGSTDTQYF
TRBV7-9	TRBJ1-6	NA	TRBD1	TGTGCCAGCAGCTTAGTACAGGGGAATTCACCCCTCCACTTT	CASSLVQGNSPLHF
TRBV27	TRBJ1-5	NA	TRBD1	TGTGCCAGCAGTACCCGGGACAGGAATCAGCCCCAGCATTTT	CASSTRDRNQPQHF
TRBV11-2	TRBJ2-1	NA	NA	TGTGCCAGCAGCTCCGATTTAGCAAGAAGGATCTACAATGAGCAGTTCTTC	CASSSDLARRIYNEQFF
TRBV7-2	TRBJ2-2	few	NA	TGTGCCAGCAGCCGTCAACTAGCCTCGAACACCGGGGAGCTGTTTTTT	CASSRQLASNTGELFF
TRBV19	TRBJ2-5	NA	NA	TGTGCCAGTAGCAGCGACGGCGAGACCCAGTACTTC	CASSSDGETQYF
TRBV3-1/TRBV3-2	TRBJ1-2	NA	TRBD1	TGTGCCAGCAGCCACCACATACAGGGGAAAGGGGACAGGTCGAACTATGGCTACACCTTC	CASSHHIQGKGDRSNYGYTF
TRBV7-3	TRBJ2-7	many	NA	TGTGCCAGCAGCTTAAGTGTACAGGGCGACGAGCAGTACTTC	CASSLSVQGDEQYF
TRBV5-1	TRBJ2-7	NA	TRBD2	TGCGCCAGCAGCATCGGACTAGCGGGACCGTCCTACGAGCAGTACTTC	CASSIGLAGPSYEQYF
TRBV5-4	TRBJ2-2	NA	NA	TGTGCCAGCAGGTCGGGGGCCGGGGAGCTGTTTTTT	CASRSGAGELFF
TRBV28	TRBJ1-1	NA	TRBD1	TGTGCCAGCAGTATCCGACAGGGGTCGGCTTTCTTT	CASSIRQGSAFF
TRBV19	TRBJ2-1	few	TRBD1	TGTGCCAGCCGGGGACAGGGATTATATGAGCAGTTCTTC	CASRGQGLYEQFF
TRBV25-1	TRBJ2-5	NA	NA	TGTGCCAGCAGTCGTCCAGGTCAAGAGACCCAGTACTTC	CASSRPGQETQYF
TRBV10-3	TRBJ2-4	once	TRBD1	TGTGCCATCAGTGCATACTTAACAGGGGGCGAAAACATTCAGTACTTC	CAISAYLTGGENIQYF
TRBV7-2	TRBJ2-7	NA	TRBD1	TGTGCCAGCAGCTTATCCGGGACAGGTTTGTCCGAGCAGTACTTC	CASSLSGTGLSEQYF
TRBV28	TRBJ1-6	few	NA	TGTGCCAGCAGCCCCCCACAGGAGAATTCACCCCTCCACTTT	CASSPPQENSPLHF
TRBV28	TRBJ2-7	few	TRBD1	TGTGCCAGCATCTCGACAGGGGTCTCCTACGAGCAGTACTTC	CASISTGVSYEQYF
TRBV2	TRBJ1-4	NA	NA	TGTGCCAGCAGTGGGGCAGGGACTAATGAAAAACTGTTTTTT	CASSGAGTNEKLFF
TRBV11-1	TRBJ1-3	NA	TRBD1	TGTGCCAGCAGCTTTACAGGGGAACACACCATATATTTT	CASSFTGEHTIYF
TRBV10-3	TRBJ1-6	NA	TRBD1	TGTGCCATCAGTGTTGGGACAGTTAATTCACCCCTCCACTTT	CAISVGTVNSPLHF
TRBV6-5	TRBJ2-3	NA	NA	TGTGCCAGCAGTTACAACTACCGTGGAGATACGCAGTATTTT	CASSYNYRGDTQYF
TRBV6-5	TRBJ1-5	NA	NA	TGTGCCACTTCAGACAGTTTCAATCAGCCCCAGCATTTT	CATSDSFNQPQHF
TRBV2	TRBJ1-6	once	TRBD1	TGTGCCAGCAGTGAAGCCCGTCAGGGGGCTGTCTTGTATTCACCCCTCCACTTT	CASSEARQGAVLYSPLHF
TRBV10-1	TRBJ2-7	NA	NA	TGCGCCAGCGGTCGAACTTCCTACGAGCAGTACTTC	CASGRTSYEQYF
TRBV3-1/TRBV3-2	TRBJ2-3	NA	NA	TGTGCCAGCAGCGCAGCAGGGAATACGCAGTATTTT	CASSAAGNTQYF
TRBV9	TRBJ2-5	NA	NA	TGTGCCAGCAGCGCTCCAGGGAGCGGGGAGACCCAGTACTTC	CASSAPGSGETQYF
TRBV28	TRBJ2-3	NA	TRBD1	TGTGCCAGCAGGCAGGGGGCTCTGGATACGCAGTATTTT	CASRQGALDTQYF
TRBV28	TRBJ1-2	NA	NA	TGTGCCAGCAGTCCCCTGCGGGTTACTAACTATGGCTACACCTTC	CASSPLRVTNYGYTF
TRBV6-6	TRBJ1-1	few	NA	TGTGCCAGCAGCCGTTTAAGAATACTAGAAGCTTTCTTT	CASSRLRILEAFF
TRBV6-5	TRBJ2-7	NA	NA	TGTGCCAGCAGTAATAGACATCCCCCCGGATACGAGCAGTACTTC	CASSNRHPPGYEQYF
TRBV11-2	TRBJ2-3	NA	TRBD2	TGTGCCAGCAGCTTAGTAGGGCTAGCGGGACCAGATACGCAGTATTTT	CASSLVGLAGPDTQYF
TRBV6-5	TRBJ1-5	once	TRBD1	TGTGCCAGCAGGGGACAGGGCGTTAGCAATCAGCCCCAGCATTTT	CASRGQGVSNQPQHF
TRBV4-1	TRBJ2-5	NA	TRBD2	TGCGCCAGCAGCCCCAACTTAGCGGGAGGAGGAGAGACCCAGTACTTC	CASSPNLAGGGETQYF
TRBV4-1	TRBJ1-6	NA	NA	TGCGCCAGCAGCCAAGCGGGACTATTTAATTCACCCCTCCACTTT	CASSQAGLFNSPLHF
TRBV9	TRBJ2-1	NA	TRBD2	TGTGCCAGCAGCCCTAGTGGCGGGAGCATCTACAATGAGCAGTTCTTC	CASSPSGGSIYNEQFF
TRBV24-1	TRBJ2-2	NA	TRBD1	TGTGCCACCAGTGAGCCGGGACAGGGTGCCGGGGAGCTGTTTTTT	CATSEPGQGAGELFF
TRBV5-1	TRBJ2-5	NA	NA	TGCGCCAGCGGACGGGAGCCGACGTACCAAGAGACCCAGTACTTC	CASGREPTYQETQYF
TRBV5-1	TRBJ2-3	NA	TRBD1	TGCGCCAGCAGCTTGGGGGGACAGGGGGCACGAGATACGCAGTATTTT	CASSLGGQGARDTQYF
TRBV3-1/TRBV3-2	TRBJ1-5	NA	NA	TGTGCCAGCAGTCCTAACAGGGTGATCGGCAATCAGCCCCAGCATTTT	CASSPNRVIGNQPQHF
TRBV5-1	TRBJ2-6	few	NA	TGCGCCAGCAGCTTGGTGGAGGGATACTCTGGGGCCAACGTCCTGACTTTC	CASSLVEGYSGANVLTF
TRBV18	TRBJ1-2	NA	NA	TGTGCCAGCTCAACCTCGAGGGAGAACTATGGCTACACCTTC	CASSTSRENYGYTF
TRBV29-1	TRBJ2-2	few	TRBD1	TGCAGCGTCAACAGGGGGCCCGGGGAGCTGTTTTTT	CSVNRGPGELFF
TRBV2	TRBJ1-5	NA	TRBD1	TGTGCCAGCAGGGGACAGGGGCAGCCCCAGCATTTT	CASRGQGQPQHF
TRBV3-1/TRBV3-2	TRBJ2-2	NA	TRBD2	TGTGCCAGCAGCCCGGGACTAGCGGGAGTCGGGACCGGGGAGCTGTTTTTT	CASSPGLAGVGTGELFF
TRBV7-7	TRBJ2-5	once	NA	TGTGCTAGCAGCTTAGAGGGGACAAACCAAGAGACCCAGTACTTC	CASSLEGTNQETQYF
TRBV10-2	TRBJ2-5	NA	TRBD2	TGCGCCAGCAGGGATCGGGAGGAAGAGACCCAGTACTTC	CASRDREEETQYF
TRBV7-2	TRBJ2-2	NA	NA	TGTGCCAGCAGCTTATTTGCGGTTAACACCGGGGAGCTGTTTTTT	CASSLFAVNTGELFF
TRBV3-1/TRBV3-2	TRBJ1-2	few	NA	TGTGCCAGCAGCCAGGGCAGAGTCTATGGCTACACCTTC	CASSQGRVYGYTF
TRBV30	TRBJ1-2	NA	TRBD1	TGTGCCTGGAGGCAGGACAGGGGCCATGGCTACACCTTC	CAWRQDRGHGYTF
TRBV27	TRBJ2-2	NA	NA	TGTGCCAGCAGCTCCCCATCAACCCGGGGGACTTCGAACACCGGGGAGCTGTTTTTT	CASSSPSTRGTSNTGELFF
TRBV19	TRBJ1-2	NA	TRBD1	TGTGCCAGCAACCTAAACAGGGGGCAGTGGGGCTACACCTTC	CASNLNRGQWGYTF